The sample holds one count of the clone carrying this TCR beta chain. This specimen belongs to a study of blood T cell repertoires in COVID-19. For the study at large: Specimens from acute and convalescent COVID-19 originated in the United States, Italy and Spain. PBMCs, B-cell-depleted T cells, or T cells provided the cDNA or gDNA that made up the material.

In the original processing: The authors estimated nucleated cell counts from reference gene primer amplification. The data were produced by immunoSEQ multiplex PCR, yet TCRdb's version contains in-frame clones alone and is incomplete. The DNA gave D and trimming, while V, J and clone size come from that table. The sample records about 89,000 clones, 65% to 85% being singletons. Germline CDR1 and CDR2: MNHEY and SVGAGI. This CDR3 contains 14 residues. Unmatched junction bases numbered 4, after V lost 6 bases and J lost 8 bases. Specimen: peripheral blood. This TCR was sampled from a woman aged 80 or over with acute or convalescent COVID-19. This chain joins TRBV6-5 and TRBJ1-4; 12 bases agree with TRBD1. In DNA form, the CDR3 reads TGTGCCAGCAGCCGGGACAGGGGGCCCGAAAAACTGTTTTTT. It is translated as CASSRDRGPEKLFF.